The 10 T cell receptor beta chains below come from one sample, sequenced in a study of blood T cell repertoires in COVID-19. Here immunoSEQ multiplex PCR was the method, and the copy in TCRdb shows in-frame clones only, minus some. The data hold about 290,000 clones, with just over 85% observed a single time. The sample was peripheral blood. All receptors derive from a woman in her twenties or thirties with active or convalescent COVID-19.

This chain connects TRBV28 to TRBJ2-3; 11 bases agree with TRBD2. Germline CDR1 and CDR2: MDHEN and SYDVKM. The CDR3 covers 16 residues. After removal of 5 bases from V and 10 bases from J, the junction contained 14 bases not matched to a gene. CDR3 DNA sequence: TGTGCCAGCAGTCTCCGTGTGGGACTAGCGGCATTTGCGCAGTATTTT. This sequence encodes CASSLRVGLAAFAQYF.

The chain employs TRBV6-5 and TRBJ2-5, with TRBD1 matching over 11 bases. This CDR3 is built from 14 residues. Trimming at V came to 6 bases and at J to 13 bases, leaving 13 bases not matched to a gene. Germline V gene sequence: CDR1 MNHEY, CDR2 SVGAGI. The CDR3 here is CASSPRRTGGAVYF. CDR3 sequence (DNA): TGTGCCAGCAGCCCCCGTCGGACAGGGGGCGCGGTGTACTTC.

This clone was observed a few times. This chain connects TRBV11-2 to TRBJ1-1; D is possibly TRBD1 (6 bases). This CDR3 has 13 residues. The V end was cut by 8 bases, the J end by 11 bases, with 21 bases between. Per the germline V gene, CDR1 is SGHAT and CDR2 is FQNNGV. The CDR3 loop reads CASRMSLGDRAFF. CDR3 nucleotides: TGTGCCAGCCGCATGTCGTTGGGAGACAGGGCTTTCTTT.

CDR3 in amino acids: CASSYLPGAYGYTF. CDR3 bases: TGTGCCAGCAGTTATCTTCCAGGGGCCTATGGCTACACCTTC. V gene TRBV6-2 or TRBV6-3 combines with J gene TRBJ1-2; D possibly corresponds to TRBD1 (6 bases). The V gene's germline CDR1 is MNHEY and CDR2 SVGEGT. The CDR3 runs to 14 residues. Trimming removed 3 bases at V and 4 bases at J, with 12 bases between.

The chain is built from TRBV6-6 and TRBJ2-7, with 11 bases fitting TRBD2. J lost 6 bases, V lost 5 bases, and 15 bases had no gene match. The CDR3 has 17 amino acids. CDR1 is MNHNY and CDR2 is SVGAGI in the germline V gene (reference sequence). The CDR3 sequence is CASSPREPLAGGFEQYF. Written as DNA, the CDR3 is TGTGCCAGCAGTCCCCGCGAACCCCTAGCGGGGGGTTTCGAGCAGTACTTC.

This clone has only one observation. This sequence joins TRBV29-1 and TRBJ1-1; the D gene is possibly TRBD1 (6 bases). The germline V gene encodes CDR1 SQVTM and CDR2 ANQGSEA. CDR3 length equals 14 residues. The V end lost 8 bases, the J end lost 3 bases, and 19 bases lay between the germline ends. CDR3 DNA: TGCAGCACCCGAGGGGGGGGCGCGGACACTGAAGCTTTCTTT. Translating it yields CSTRGGGADTEAFF. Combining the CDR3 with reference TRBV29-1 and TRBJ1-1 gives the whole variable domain SAVISQKPSRDICQRGTSLTIQCQVDSQVTMMFWYRQQPGQSLTLIATANQGSEATYESGFVIDKFPISRPNLTFSTLTVSNMSPEDSSIYLCSTRGGGADTEAFFGQGTRLTVV.

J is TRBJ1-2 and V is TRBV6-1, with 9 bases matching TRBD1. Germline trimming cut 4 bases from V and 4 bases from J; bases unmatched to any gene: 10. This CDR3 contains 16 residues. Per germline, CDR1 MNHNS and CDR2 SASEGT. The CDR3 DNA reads TGTGCCAGCAGTGCCCCTCGGAGGACAGGGGTCTATGGCTACACCTTC. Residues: CASSAPRRTGVYGYTF.

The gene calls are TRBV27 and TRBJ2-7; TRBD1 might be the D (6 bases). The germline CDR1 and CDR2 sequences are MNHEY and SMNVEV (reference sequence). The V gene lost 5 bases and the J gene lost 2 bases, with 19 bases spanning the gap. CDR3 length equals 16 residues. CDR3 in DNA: TGTGCCAGCAGTCAAATACAGGGATCTGCAGCCTACGAGCAGTACTTC. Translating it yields CASSQIQGSAAYEQYF.

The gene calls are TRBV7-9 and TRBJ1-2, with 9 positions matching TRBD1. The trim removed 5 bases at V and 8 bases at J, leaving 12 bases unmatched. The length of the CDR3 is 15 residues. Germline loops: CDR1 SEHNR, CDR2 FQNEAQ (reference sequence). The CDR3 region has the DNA TGTGCCAGCAGCCCACCGACAGGGGGACTGCGAGGCTACACCTTC. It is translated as CASSPPTGGLRGYTF. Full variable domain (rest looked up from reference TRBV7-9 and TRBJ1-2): DTGVSQNPRHKITKRGQNVTFRCDPISEHNRLYWYRQTLGQGPEFLTYFQNEAQLEKSRLLSDRFSAERPKGSFSTLEIQRTEQGDSAMYLCASSPPTGGLRGYTFGSGTRLTVV.

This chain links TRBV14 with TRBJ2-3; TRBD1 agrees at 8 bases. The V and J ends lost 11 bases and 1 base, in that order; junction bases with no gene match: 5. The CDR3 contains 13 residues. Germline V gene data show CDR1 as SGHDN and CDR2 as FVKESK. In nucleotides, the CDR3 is TGTGCCGGCCGGGGACAGGGCACAGATACGCAGTATTTT. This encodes CAGRGQGTDTQYF.